This is a list of T cell receptor beta chains from one sample in a study of response to subunit inactivated influenza vaccine. TCRdb independently ran MiXCR on the RT-PCR reads; one entry per CDR3 protein. The table includes over 800,000 distinct CDR3 sequences, 21% detected once. The material sequenced was PBMCs from blood, taken 5 to 6 days after vaccination. These TCRs come from a man over 45 who received an inactivated influenza vaccine. Each CDR3 is given with its conserved first and last residue. A D gene is named only where the DNA matches it firmly. A row's size may be missing; if present it is once, few, many or a size class.

j_call: TRBJ2-7
d_call: .
clone_size: .
v_call: TRBV15
cdr3_length: 14
cdr3_nt: TGTGCCACCAGCAGAGATCAAGGGTACTACGAGCAGTACTTC
cdr3_aa: CATSRDQGYYEQYF

j_call: TRBJ1-5
d_call: .
clone_size: .
v_call: TRBV10-2
cdr3_length: 14
cdr3_nt: TGCGCCAGCAGTGAGTCGGGGGGGATACAGCCCCAGCATTTT
cdr3_aa: CASSESGGIQPQHF

j_call: TRBJ2-7
d_call: TRBD2
clone_size: few
v_call: TRBV7-9
cdr3_length: 15
cdr3_nt: TGTGCCAGCAGCTCCAAAGCGGGAACTAGTCTTGAGCAGTACTTC
cdr3_aa: CASSSKAGTSLEQYF

j_call: TRBJ2-7
d_call: .
clone_size: .
v_call: TRBV7-8
cdr3_length: 14
cdr3_nt: TGTGCCAGCAGCTTAGGGACTGTCCTCTACGAGCAGTACTTC
cdr3_aa: CASSLGTVLYEQYF

j_call: TRBJ1-5
d_call: TRBD1
clone_size: few
v_call: TRBV10-3
cdr3_length: 14
cdr3_nt: TGTGCCACCGGGGACAGGAACGGCAATCAGCCCCAGCATTTT
cdr3_aa: CATGDRNGNQPQHF

j_call: TRBJ2-7
d_call: .
clone_size: .
v_call: TRBV5-1
cdr3_length: 13
cdr3_nt: TGCGCCAGCAGCTTGGGGTGGACAGCCGAGCAGTACTTC
cdr3_aa: CASSLGWTAEQYF

j_call: TRBJ2-7
d_call: .
clone_size: .
v_call: TRBV7-9
cdr3_length: 14
cdr3_nt: TGTGCCAGCAGCTTTTGGGGATCTCCCTACGAGCAGTACTTC
cdr3_aa: CASSFWGSPYEQYF

j_call: TRBJ1-6
d_call: .
clone_size: .
v_call: TRBV11-2
cdr3_length: 15
cdr3_nt: TGTGCCAGCAGCTTTCAAGAGGGCGTTAATTCACCCCTCCACTTT
cdr3_aa: CASSFQEGVNSPLHF

j_call: TRBJ2-3
d_call: .
clone_size: .
v_call: TRBV7-9
cdr3_length: 15
cdr3_nt: TGTGCCAGCAGCCCCCTGGGGGCAAACACAGATACGCAGTATTTT
cdr3_aa: CASSPLGANTDTQYF

j_call: TRBJ1-6
d_call: TRBD1
clone_size: few
v_call: TRBV20-1
cdr3_length: 14
cdr3_nt: TGCAGTGCTAGCAGGGGACAGGGTACTTCACCCCTCCACTTT
cdr3_aa: CSASRGQGTSPLHF

j_call: TRBJ2-7
d_call: .
clone_size: few
v_call: TRBV4-3
cdr3_length: 16
cdr3_nt: TGCGCCAGCAGCCAAGATTTTAGGTCTCGGCCTATCGAGCAGTACTTC
cdr3_aa: CASSQDFRSRPIEQYF

j_call: TRBJ2-3
d_call: .
clone_size: .
v_call: TRBV3-1
cdr3_length: 17
cdr3_nt: TGTGCCAGCAGCCAAGGGTCGGGAGTGTGGAGCACAGATACGCAGTATTTT
cdr3_aa: CASSQGSGVWSTDTQYF

j_call: TRBJ1-6
d_call: .
clone_size: few
v_call: TRBV15
cdr3_length: 14
cdr3_nt: TGTGCCACCGGGCCGGGTTCCTATAATTCACCCCTCCACTTT
cdr3_aa: CATGPGSYNSPLHF

j_call: TRBJ2-3
d_call: TRBD2
clone_size: .
v_call: TRBV28
cdr3_length: 14
cdr3_nt: TGTGCCAGCAGCCCGTATGGGAGGGGAGATACGCAGTATTTT
cdr3_aa: CASSPYGRGDTQYF

j_call: TRBJ2-7
d_call: .
clone_size: many
v_call: TRBV12-3/TRBV12-4
cdr3_length: 13
cdr3_nt: TGTGCCAGCAGCCCTGACGGTTCCTACGAGCAGTACTTC
cdr3_aa: CASSPDGSYEQYF

j_call: TRBJ2-7
d_call: .
clone_size: .
v_call: TRBV27
cdr3_length: 12
cdr3_nt: TGTGCCAGCGGTGCAGGGGAGGGCGAGCAGTACTTC
cdr3_aa: CASGAGEGEQYF

j_call: TRBJ2-7
d_call: .
clone_size: many
v_call: TRBV5-5
cdr3_length: 14
cdr3_nt: TGTGCCAGCAGCTTACAGGGAACCTCCTACGAGCAGTACTTC
cdr3_aa: CASSLQGTSYEQYF

j_call: TRBJ2-1
d_call: .
clone_size: many
v_call: TRBV15
cdr3_length: 17
cdr3_nt: TGTGCCACCAGCAGAGATCGAACAGCCGCGTCCTACAATGAGCAGTTCTTC
cdr3_aa: CATSRDRTAASYNEQFF

j_call: TRBJ2-1
d_call: TRBD2
clone_size: few
v_call: TRBV20-1
cdr3_length: 18
cdr3_nt: TGCAGTGCAACGAAAAGAATTTTTAGCGGGAGATTTGGGAATGAGCAGTTCTTC
cdr3_aa: CSATKRIFSGRFGNEQFF

j_call: TRBJ2-2
d_call: .
clone_size: few
v_call: TRBV11-2
cdr3_length: 16
cdr3_nt: TGTGCCAGCAGCTTAGATGGAGGACACCTTACCGGGGAGCTGTTTTTT
cdr3_aa: CASSLDGGHLTGELFF

j_call: TRBJ2-7
d_call: TRBD2
clone_size: .
v_call: TRBV9
cdr3_length: 14
cdr3_nt: TGTGCCAGCAGGACTGGACTAGCGGGAGCCGAGCAGTACTTC
cdr3_aa: CASRTGLAGAEQYF

j_call: TRBJ2-7
d_call: .
clone_size: few
v_call: TRBV4-3
cdr3_length: 14
cdr3_nt: TGCGCCAGCAGCCAAGATTGGGGGCCCTACGAGCAGTACTTC
cdr3_aa: CASSQDWGPYEQYF

j_call: TRBJ2-3
d_call: TRBD1
clone_size: few
v_call: TRBV20-1
cdr3_length: 14
cdr3_nt: TGCAGTGCTAGAAGGGACAGTCCCACAGATACGCAGTATTTT
cdr3_aa: CSARRDSPTDTQYF

j_call: TRBJ2-3
d_call: .
clone_size: .
v_call: TRBV5-1
cdr3_length: 16
cdr3_nt: TGCGCCAGCAGCTTAACTGGGATCGGTGGGACAGATACGCAGTATTTT
cdr3_aa: CASSLTGIGGTDTQYF

j_call: TRBJ2-7
d_call: .
clone_size: few
v_call: TRBV29-1
cdr3_length: 12
cdr3_nt: TGCAGCGTTTCGGGTGATTCCTACGAGCAGTACTTC
cdr3_aa: CSVSGDSYEQYF

j_call: TRBJ2-3
d_call: TRBD2
clone_size: few
v_call: TRBV9
cdr3_length: 16
cdr3_nt: TGTGCCAGCAGCGTAGGAGTAGCGGGGAAGACAGATACGCAGTATTTT
cdr3_aa: CASSVGVAGKTDTQYF

j_call: TRBJ1-4
d_call: TRBD1
clone_size: few
v_call: TRBV6-5
cdr3_length: 14
cdr3_nt: TGTGCCAGCAGTTACGCTAACAGGGGTGAAAAACTGTTTTTT
cdr3_aa: CASSYANRGEKLFF

j_call: TRBJ2-5
d_call: TRBD2
clone_size: .
v_call: TRBV6-5
cdr3_length: 18
cdr3_nt: TGTGCCAGCAGTTACCGGACTAGCGGGAGGTGGATGCGGGAGACCCAGTACTTC
cdr3_aa: CASSYRTSGRWMRETQYF

j_call: TRBJ1-6
d_call: TRBD1
clone_size: .
v_call: TRBV12-3/TRBV12-4
cdr3_length: 15
cdr3_nt: TGTGCCAGCAGCCTACAGGGGGTTGTGAATTCACCCCTCCACTTT
cdr3_aa: CASSLQGVVNSPLHF

j_call: TRBJ2-7
d_call: .
clone_size: .
v_call: TRBV7-2
cdr3_length: 15
cdr3_nt: TGTGCCAGCAGCTTCTCGGCGGGAATCCCCTACGAGCAGTACTTC
cdr3_aa: CASSFSAGIPYEQYF

j_call: TRBJ2-3
d_call: .
clone_size: few
v_call: TRBV20-1
cdr3_length: 11
cdr3_nt: TGCAGTGCTAGTGACGTCCATACGCAGTATTTT
cdr3_aa: CSASDVHTQYF

j_call: TRBJ1-2
d_call: TRBD1
clone_size: .
v_call: TRBV12-3/TRBV12-4
cdr3_length: 15
cdr3_nt: TGTGCCAGCAGTTTAACAGGGGAAATACCAAATGGCTACACCTTC
cdr3_aa: CASSLTGEIPNGYTF

j_call: TRBJ2-5
d_call: TRBD1
clone_size: few
v_call: TRBV6-1
cdr3_length: 13
cdr3_nt: TGTGCCAGCCCAGGACAGGGTGAAGAGACCCAGTACTTC
cdr3_aa: CASPGQGEETQYF

j_call: TRBJ2-1
d_call: TRBD2
clone_size: few
v_call: TRBV7-6
cdr3_length: 17
cdr3_nt: TGTGCCAGCAGCTTGGATAGCGGGAGGGGGGTCTACAATGAGCAGTTCTTC
cdr3_aa: CASSLDSGRGVYNEQFF

j_call: TRBJ2-5
d_call: TRBD1
clone_size: .
v_call: TRBV28
cdr3_length: 15
cdr3_nt: TGTGCCAGCAGTCCCAGGACAGGGCCGGGGTTGGCCCAGTACTTC
cdr3_aa: CASSPRTGPGLAQYF

j_call: TRBJ2-2
d_call: .
clone_size: .
v_call: TRBV28
cdr3_length: 14
cdr3_nt: TGTGCCATCCTAAAACAGGTGAACACCGGGGAGCTGTTTTTT
cdr3_aa: CAILKQVNTGELFF

j_call: TRBJ2-5
d_call: .
clone_size: few
v_call: TRBV10-3
cdr3_length: 14
cdr3_nt: TGTGCCATCAGTGAGATTCGGGGGGCTGGGACCCAGTACTTC
cdr3_aa: CAISEIRGAGTQYF

j_call: TRBJ1-4
d_call: TRBD1
clone_size: .
v_call: TRBV5-1
cdr3_length: 19
cdr3_nt: TGCGCCAGCAGCCTAAGGACAGGCAACGACCCCGCAACTAATGAAAAACTGTTTTTT
cdr3_aa: CASSLRTGNDPATNEKLFF

j_call: TRBJ2-1
d_call: TRBD1
clone_size: many
v_call: TRBV29-1
cdr3_length: 14
cdr3_nt: TGCAGCGGCTCCGGGACAGGGGTTTACAATGAGCAGTTCTTC
cdr3_aa: CSGSGTGVYNEQFF

j_call: TRBJ2-3
d_call: .
clone_size: .
v_call: TRBV5-6
cdr3_length: 16
cdr3_nt: TGTGCCAGCAGCGGAAGGTTTCGATCTTGGACAGATACGCAGTATTTT
cdr3_aa: CASSGRFRSWTDTQYF

j_call: TRBJ1-1
d_call: .
clone_size: .
v_call: TRBV20-1
cdr3_length: 13
cdr3_nt: TGCAGTGCTAGAGCCGGAGAGAACACTGAAGCTTTCTTT
cdr3_aa: CSARAGENTEAFF

j_call: TRBJ2-7
d_call: TRBD2
clone_size: .
v_call: TRBV29-1
cdr3_length: 14
cdr3_nt: TGCAGCGTACGGACTAGCGGGTGGGACTACGAGCAGTACTTC
cdr3_aa: CSVRTSGWDYEQYF

j_call: TRBJ2-1
d_call: TRBD2
clone_size: .
v_call: TRBV6-5
cdr3_length: 12
cdr3_nt: TGTGCCAGCAGTAATGCCGGGGGGGGGCAGTTCTTC
cdr3_aa: CASSNAGGGQFF

j_call: TRBJ2-2
d_call: TRBD1
clone_size: .
v_call: TRBV20-1
cdr3_length: 14
cdr3_nt: TGCAGTGTCGGGACAGGGAGTAGGTCCGGGGAGCTGTTTTTT
cdr3_aa: CSVGTGSRSGELFF

j_call: TRBJ2-3
d_call: TRBD1
clone_size: .
v_call: TRBV5-5
cdr3_length: 17
cdr3_nt: TGTGCCAGCAGCAACGGACAGGGCGATTTTGGTATGGATACGCAGTATTTT
cdr3_aa: CASSNGQGDFGMDTQYF

j_call: TRBJ1-2
d_call: TRBD1
clone_size: few
v_call: TRBV5-1
cdr3_length: 15
cdr3_nt: TGCGCCAGCAGCTTGGCAGGACAGGGGGCGCTTGGCTACACCTTC
cdr3_aa: CASSLAGQGALGYTF